The T cell receptor (beta chain) described here comes from a study of blood T cell repertoires in COVID-19. As processed by the authors: For nucleated cells, counts were estimated from reference gene primer amplification. Sequenced by immunoSEQ multiplex PCR; TCRdb stores in-frame clones only, minus some. That table is the source of V, J and clone size, and D and trimming were worked out from the DNA. The sample holds 95,000 to 150,000 clones; around nine tenths are singletons and the top ten take roughly 2.2%. Germline CDR1 is SGHNT and CDR2 is YENEEA. J gave up 4 bases and V 5 bases, and 9 bases lay outside the gene matches. The CDR3 length is 16 residues.

The origin of this receptor is a woman between 50 and 59 years old with acute or convalescent COVID-19. V is TRBV11-3 and J is TRBJ2-2, with TRBD1 identical over 8 bases. Specimen: peripheral blood. The CDR3, as DNA: TGTGCCAGCAGCAACGACAGGGGAACCGGCACCGGGGAGCTGTTTTTT. This codes for CASSNDRGTGTGELFF.